The 27 T cell receptor beta chains given below trace back to one sample, sequenced in a study of siplizumab effects on memory and regulatory T cells (dated by TCRdb to the late 2010s). Libraries were made using the immunoSEQ multiplex PCR assay. TCRdb provides this immuneACCESS table in a form limited to in-frame rearrangements. Some clones are lacking; in checked studies, under half of them reflect an unresolved V gene, and why the rest are absent is not known. The sample contains about 50,000 clones, roughly 84% of them found a single time. The top ten constitute around 0.3% of the sample. Material: naive CD8+ T cells sorted from blood. Reading the label with the study, this specimen's cell subset or site is: unstimulated naive T cells. All receptors come from a human donor in good health.

The rearrangement joins TRBV7-6 to TRBJ1-6; no reliable D call. The CDR3 contains 15 residues. Trimming cost V 2 bases and J 14 bases, with 19 bases left between them. CDR1 is SGHVS, CDR2 FNYEAQ, per germline. CDR3 DNA sequence: TGTGCCAGCAGCTTAAGCGGTGGGGTCGGCGGCACCCTCCACTTT. Translated: CASSLSGGVGGTLHF. The entire variable domain, with the rest obtained from reference TRBV7-6 and TRBJ1-6, is as follows: GAGVSQSPRYKVTKRGQDVALRCDPISGHVSLYWYRQALGQGPEFLTYFNYEAQQDKSGLPNDRFSAERPEGSISTLTIQRTEQRDSAMYRCASSLSGGVGGTLHFGNGTRLTVT.

The CDR3 is CASSLETLERLFF. CDR3 nucleotide sequence: TGCGCCAGCAGCTTGGAGACTCTAGAGAGGCTGTTTTTT. This chain links TRBV5-1 with TRBJ2-2; no clear D. V was cut by 0 bases and J by 13 bases, with 13 bases left in between. Germline assignment: CDR1 SGHRS and CDR2 YFSETQ. CDR3 length: 13 amino acids.

The V and J genes are TRBV27 and TRBJ2-1; 10 bases are shared with TRBD2. The CDR3 consists of 15 residues. After removal of 4 bases from V and 7 bases from J, the junction contained 7 bases not matched to a gene. Germline lookup yields CDR1 MNHEY and CDR2 SMNVEV (reference sequence). As DNA, the CDR3 is TGTGCCAGCAGTTGGAGCGGGAGGGCCCGGAATGAGCAGTTCTTC. This sequence encodes CASSWSGRARNEQFF.

CDR3 amino acids: CASSLGEGTEAFF. The CDR3 nucleotides read TGTGCCAGCAGCCTTGGAGAGGGAACTGAAGCTTTCTTT. V gene TRBV4-2 combines with J gene TRBJ1-1; D remains unclear. The V and J ends lost 4 bases and 5 bases respectively, with 11 bases between them. Germline CDR1 and CDR2: LGHNA and YNFKEQ. The length of the CDR3 is 13 residues.

This clone was observed once. This sequence joins TRBV9 and TRBJ2-1; D is unclear. Trimming left V 3 bases short and J 4 bases short, with 8 bases between. There are 13 residues in the CDR3. In germline, CDR1 is SGDLS, CDR2 YYNGEE. The CDR3 DNA is TGTGCCAGCAGCGCCCTAGAGTACAATGAGCAGTTCTTC. Its protein is CASSALEYNEQFF.

The V and J genes are TRBV5-8 and TRBJ2-7; the match to TRBD2 covers 7 bases. The ends lost 4 bases at V and 5 bases at J; junction bases unmatched: 15. The CDR3 covers 16 residues. Per germline, CDR1 SGHTS and CDR2 YDEGEE. The CDR3 DNA reads as TGTGCCAGCAGCGTCTCGGAGGGACTAATACTCGACGAGCAGTACTTC. Encoded protein: CASSVSEGLILDEQYF.

This clone was seen a few times. The rearrangement uses TRBV2 and TRBJ1-2; no firm D call. V was trimmed by 3 bases and J by 4 bases, leaving 9 bases between them. The CDR3 is 13 residues long. The germline CDR1 and CDR2 sequences are SNHLY and FYNNEI. The CDR3: CASSDGLLYGYTF. The DNA of the CDR3 is TGTGCCAGCAGTGATGGACTGCTCTATGGCTACACCTTC.

The rearrangement joins TRBV7-9 to TRBJ2-7; TRBD2 matches 10 bases. The V segment lost 7 bases and the J segment 2 bases; nucleotides outside the gene matches: 11. Germline-derived CDR1 and CDR2 are SEHNR and FQNEAQ (reference sequence). The CDR3 runs 16 residues. CDR3 loop: CASKGLAGVGTYEQYF. For the CDR3, the DNA is TGTGCCAGCAAGGGGCTAGCGGGAGTGGGAACCTACGAGCAGTACTTC.

The chain recombines TRBV27 with TRBJ1-5; weak D call: TRBD1 (6 bases). Trimming left V 2 bases short and J 1 base short, with 9 bases between. The CDR3 is 15 amino acids. CDR1 is MNHEY, CDR2 SMNVEV, per germline (reference sequence). CDR3 protein: CASSLLTGSNQPQHF. CDR3 sequence (DNA): TGTGCCAGCAGTTTACTCACAGGGAGCAATCAGCCCCAGCATTTT.

The table lists this clone with a count of one. The chain has TRBV27 and TRBJ2-1; the D is unclear. This CDR3 has 13 residues. Between the trimmed V and J ends, which lost 6 bases and 6 bases, there was a span of 12 bases. Germline V lookup: CDR1 MNHEY, CDR2 SMNVEV (reference sequence). CDR3 residues: CASSPGRANEQFF. CDR3 nucleotides: TGTGCCAGCAGCCCAGGAAGGGCCAATGAGCAGTTCTTC.

The chain employs TRBV28 and TRBJ2-5; 8 bases agree with TRBD1. The CDR3 consists of 14 residues. J was trimmed by 0 bases and V by 6 bases; bases with no gene match: 3. In germline, CDR1 is MDHEN, CDR2 SYDVKM. The CDR3 nucleotides are TGTGCCAGCAGCCTGGACAGGGACCAAGAGACCCAGTACTTC. This sequence encodes CASSLDRDQETQYF.

For this clone: A read error may produce the germline difference seen at one junction end. The chain links TRBV7-9 to TRBJ2-7; D uncertain. The germline V gene has CDR1 SEHNR and CDR2 FQNEAQ (reference sequence). This CDR3 is 12 amino acids long. The CDR3 sequence: CASSLASDEQYF. The CDR3 region has the DNA TGTGCCAGCAGCTTAGCCTCCGACGAGCAGTACTTC.

The chain combines TRBV6-5 with TRBJ1-1; 9 bases agree with TRBD1. The junction had 5 bases not matched to a gene; V was cut back by 1 base and J by 5 bases. The germline V gene encodes CDR1 MNHEY and CDR2 SVGAGI. This CDR3 is 15 amino acids long. CDR3 residues: CASSYYRTGETEAFF. In DNA, the CDR3 is TGTGCCAGCAGTTACTATCGGACAGGGGAGACTGAAGCTTTCTTT.

V is TRBV4-1 and J is TRBJ2-1; D tentatively fits TRBD1 or TRBD2 (5 bases each). CDR1 is MGHRA, CDR2 YSYEKL, per germline. Trimming left V 0 bases short and J 0 bases short, with 9 bases between. This CDR3 is 16 amino acids long. CDR3 protein: CASSQEDTSSYNEQFF. The DNA for the CDR3 is TGCGCCAGCAGCCAAGAGGACACTAGCTCCTACAATGAGCAGTTCTTC.

The V call is TRBV29-1, the J call TRBJ2-7, with D perhaps TRBD1 (6 bases). Germline values: CDR1 SQVTM, CDR2 ANQGSEA. The CDR3 sequence is 12 residues long. V dropped 4 bases and J dropped 2 bases, with 9 bases sitting between them. CDR3 region: CSVAQGAYEQYF. The CDR3 DNA follows: TGCAGCGTTGCACAGGGTGCCTACGAGCAGTACTTC.

This CDR3 is CAISDLAGETQYF. The CDR3, as DNA: TGTGCCATCAGTGACCTAGCGGGTGAGACCCAGTACTTC. The chain uses TRBV10-3 and TRBJ2-5, with TRBD2 matching over 8 bases. This CDR3 comprises 13 residues. Trimming removed 3 bases from V and 5 bases from J; junction bases left unmatched: 2. Germline V gene sequence: CDR1 ENHRY, CDR2 SYGVKD.

The gene calls are TRBV19 and TRBJ2-5; TRBD1 agrees at 8 bases. CDR1 LNHDA and CDR2 SQIVND come from the germline V gene (reference sequence). This CDR3 is built from 15 residues. J gave up 3 bases and V 2 bases, and 5 bases lay outside the gene matches. CDR3 sequence (DNA): TGTGCCAGTAGTATATTGGACAGGGATAAAGAGACCCAGTACTTC. It codes for CASSILDRDKETQYF.

J is TRBJ1-4 and V is TRBV23-1; D is unclear. TRBV23-1 is annotated as an ORF whose role is uncertain. V was shortened by 3 bases and J by 0 bases, with 8 bases between the two germline ends. CDR3 length: 15 amino acids. CDR3 DNA: TGCGCCAGCAGTCAGATACTTGCAACTAATGAAAAACTGTTTTTT. This translates into CASSQILATNEKLFF.

V usage is TRBV19 and J usage is TRBJ1-5; a possible D gene is TRBD1 (6 bases). The CDR3 sequence is 15 residues long. Between the trimmed V and J ends, which lost 3 bases and 5 bases, there was a span of 14 bases. Germline CDR1 and CDR2: LNHDA and SQIVND (reference sequence). The CDR3 region has the DNA TGTGCCAGTAGTATTTGGACAGCCGGAGATCAGCCCCAGCATTTT. Amino acids: CASSIWTAGDQPQHF.

V gene TRBV18 combines with J gene TRBJ2-7; no clear D. The CDR3 length is 17 residues. CDR1 KGHSH and CDR2 LQKENI come from the germline V gene. Trimming shortened V by 0 bases and J by 0 bases, and 15 bases separated the two germline ends. This chain's CDR3 is CASSPPDTTSSSYEQYF. CDR3 nucleotide sequence: TGTGCCAGCTCACCACCGGATACGACTTCAAGCTCCTACGAGCAGTACTTC.

The genes are TRBV2 and TRBJ2-7; 9 nucleotides align to TRBD2. The J segment lost 2 bases and the V segment lost 11 bases, leaving 13 bases of the junction unmatched. The germline V gene encodes CDR1 SNHLY and CDR2 FYNNEI. This CDR3 has 15 amino acids. DNA of the CDR3: TGTGCCCAAGGGGGTCTAGCGGGGAGTACCTACGAGCAGTACTTC. Its protein product is CAQGGLAGSTYEQYF.

V gene TRBV7-9 combines with J gene TRBJ2-2, with D unresolved. Deletions cut 5 bases from V and 1 base from J, with 2 bases between. Germline V gene sequence: CDR1 SEHNR, CDR2 FQNEAQ (reference sequence). The CDR3 consists of 12 residues. CDR3 nucleotide sequence: TGTGCCAGCAGCGGGAACACCGGGGAGCTGTTTTTT. Its translation: CASSGNTGELFF. Full variable domain (remainder filled in from reference TRBV7-9 and TRBJ2-2): DTGVSQNPRHKITKRGQNVTFRCDPISEHNRLYWYRQTLGQGPEFLTYFQNEAQLEKSRLLSDRFSAERPKGSFSTLEIQRTEQGDSAMYLCASSGNTGELFFGEGSRLTVL.

This clone has only one observation. The V gene is TRBV6-4, the J gene TRBJ1-1, with TRBD1 matching over 11 bases. The CDR3 is 19 residues long. V shed 7 bases and J 0 bases; nucleotides not matched to a gene: 16. Germline V CDR1 and CDR2: MRHNA, SNTAGT. The CDR3 reads CASKLFPGTGGGLNTEAFF. The CDR3 nucleotides read TGTGCCAGCAAACTATTCCCCGGGACAGGGGGTGGCTTGAACACTGAAGCTTTCTTT.

J is TRBJ1-1 and V is TRBV19, with D perhaps TRBD1 (6 bases). CDR3 size: 16 residues. Looked up from germline, CDR1 is LNHDA and CDR2 is SQIVND (reference sequence). V lost 7 bases to trimming and J lost 1 base, with 19 bases between them. CDR3 DNA sequence: TGTGCCAGTATCGAATCCTTGGGGACAACGAACACTGAAGCTTTCTTT. Amino acids: CASIESLGTTNTEAFF.

Notes on this clone: Other DNA sequences in this specimen translate into the identical CDR3. The chain links TRBV5-1 to TRBJ1-1; a weak D match, TRBD1 (6 bases). Germline V CDR1 and CDR2: SGHRS, YFSETQ. The length of the CDR3 is 15 residues. Trimming pared 8 bases from V and 0 bases from J, leaving 17 bases between. This CDR3 is CASSRKQGMNTEAFF. The DNA of the CDR3 is TGCGCCAGTAGTAGGAAACAGGGCATGAACACTGAAGCTTTCTTT.

In this sample, this clone turned up once. This chain joins TRBV6-1 and TRBJ1-1, with D unclear. The germline CDR1 and CDR2 sequences are MNHNS and SASEGT. This CDR3 contains 11 residues. Trimming took 10 bases from V and 1 from J, leaving 7 bases between them. Here the CDR3 DNA reads TGTGCCACTTTAGGGAACACTGAAGCTTTCTTT. Its translation: CATLGNTEAFF.

The chain couples TRBV5-1 to TRBJ2-3, with 7 bases that match TRBD1. This CDR3 has 14 residues. CDR1 is SGHRS, CDR2 YFSETQ, per germline. Trimming at V came to 7 bases and at J to 4 bases, leaving 9 bases not matched to a gene. CDR3 DNA sequence: TGCGCCAGCCGTCCGGGACAGATAGCAGATACGCAGTATTTT. Translation: CASRPGQIADTQYF.